The 19 T cell receptor beta chains reported below all come from one sample, sequenced in a study of regulatory T cells in long-lasting Graves disease. As for time point: persistent/refractory GD, antithyroid drugs over 5 years with positive TRAb. Following extraction of RNA from PBMCs, that RNA was used to make the TCR library. TCR beta libraries were built with iRepertoire HTBI primers and Arm-PCR of CDR3 regions. Via MiXCR, TCRdb re-called the multiplex PCR reads, giving one row per CDR3 protein. This sample has hundreds of thousands of distinct CDR3 sequences; about a fifth occur once, and the top ten carry 7.8%. Source: peripheral blood mononuclear cells (PBMCs), taken when the disease was refractory, from a patient treated with antithyroid drugs. The receptors derive from a female donor with Graves disease.

This clonotype was counted at least ten times. J is TRBJ1-1 and V is TRBV6-5; D perhaps matches TRBD1 (5 bases). This CDR3 region has 14 residues. From germline, CDR1 is MNHEY and CDR2 SVGAGI. V lost 3 bases, J lost 1 base, and 9 bases lay in between. CDR3 coding DNA: TGTGCCAGCAGTTATCAGGGTAGGAACACTGAAGCTTTCTTT. This codes for CASSYQGRNTEAFF.

On this clonotype itself: One end of the junction does not line up with germline, which may come from a read error. The chain has TRBV20-1 and TRBJ1-1; D is possibly TRBD1 (6 bases). The CDR3 covers 12 residues. In germline, CDR1 is DFQATT, CDR2 SNEGSKA (reference sequence). CDR3: CGARRGGTEAFF. In DNA form, the CDR3 reads TGCGGTGCTAGGCGAGGGGGCACTGAAGCTTTCTTT.

This chain connects TRBV7-9 to TRBJ2-7; TRBD1 or TRBD2 may be the D gene (5 bases each). Germline loops: CDR1 SEHNR, CDR2 FQNEAQ (reference sequence). V was shortened by 2 bases and J by 6 bases, with 26 bases between the two germline ends. The CDR3 loop spans 18 amino acids. In DNA, the CDR3 is TGTGCCAGCAGCTTATACATAAAGGCGGGCACTAGGGGAAGCGAGCAGTACTTC. Translated: CASSLYIKAGTRGSEQYF.

V and J are TRBV7-3 and TRBJ1-6, with 8 positions matching TRBD1. Unmatched junction bases numbered 8, after V lost 5 bases and J lost 14 bases. Germline CDR1 reads SGHTA; CDR2 reads FQGTGA. CDR3 length: 13 residues. The CDR3 nucleotides read TGTGCCAGCAGCCCCCTTGCAGGGGGCACCCTCCACTTT. Protein sequence: CASSPLAGGTLHF.

Ten or more counts support this clonotype. The gene calls are TRBV7-2 and TRBJ2-7; the D is unclear. V dropped 3 bases and J dropped 1 base, with 7 bases sitting between them. Germline values: CDR1 SGHTA, CDR2 FQGNSA. This CDR3 has 13 residues. This CDR3 reads CASSFLSSYEQYF. CDR3 in DNA: TGTGCCAGCAGCTTCCTCAGTTCCTACGAGCAGTACTTC.

This clonotype was detected a few times. The chain has TRBV5-5 and TRBJ1-1, with 7 bases fitting TRBD1. Germline CDR1 reads SGHKS; CDR2 reads YYEKEE (reference sequence). Trimming cost V 1 base and J 6 bases; bases outside gene matches: 12. The CDR3 length is 16 residues. The CDR3 nucleotides are TGTGCCAGCAGCTTGACTGGGACAGCTCAATCCCCTGAAGCTTTCTTT. Encoded protein: CASSLTGTAQSPEAFF.

As to this clonotype: This may be a read error, as it is one base from a much larger clone. The chain carries TRBV20-1 and TRBJ2-7, with 11 bases matching TRBD1. This CDR3 contains 14 residues. Per the germline V gene, CDR1 is DFQATT and CDR2 is SNEGSKA (reference sequence). The V and J ends lost 6 bases and 6 bases, in that order; junction bases with no gene match: 10. In nucleotides, the CDR3 is TGCAGTGCCCACCTGGCCGGGACAGGGGGCGAGCAGTACTTC. This encodes CSAHLAGTGGEQYF.

This chain joins TRBV7-6 and TRBJ2-2; the D gene is possibly TRBD2 (5 bases). The V and J ends lost 1 base and 6 bases respectively, with 15 bases between them. In germline, CDR1 is SGHVS, CDR2 FNYEAQ. This CDR3 spans 16 amino acids. CDR3 in amino acids: CASSLGLWENAGELFF. The DNA of the CDR3 is TGTGCCAGCAGCTTAGGATTGTGGGAGAATGCCGGGGAGCTGTTTTTT.

This clonotype was counted at least ten times. V is TRBV24-1 and J is TRBJ2-7; D unresolved. CDR3 length: 13 amino acids. Looked up from germline, CDR1 is KGHDR and CDR2 is SFDVKD. V was clipped by 4 bases and J by 6 bases, with 12 bases between them. The CDR3 nucleotides are TGTGCCACCAGTGACGGCCTACGGAGCGAGCAGTACTTC. Protein: CATSDGLRSEQYF.

In its sample, this clonotype was seen many times. This rearrangement joins TRBV30 to TRBJ1-1; D might be TRBD1 (5 bases). The germline V gene has CDR1 GTSNPN and CDR2 SVGIG (reference sequence). The CDR3 is 13 residues long. The V end was cut by 4 bases, the J end by 10 bases, with 19 bases between. CDR3 residues: CAWTPGTIRGAFF. CDR3 DNA sequence: TGTGCCTGGACCCCGGGGACGATTCGGGGAGCTTTCTTT.

This clonotype was seen a handful of times. V gene TRBV9 combines with J gene TRBJ2-7, with TRBD2 matching 8 bases. V was clipped by 0 bases and J by 2 bases; unmatched bases: 4. There are 15 residues in the CDR3. CDR1 SGDLS and CDR2 YYNGEE come from the germline V gene. CDR3 in amino acids: CASSVGVAGTYEQYF. CDR3 nucleotides: TGTGCCAGCAGCGTAGGGGTAGCGGGGACCTACGAGCAGTACTTC.

The chain carries TRBV4-1 and TRBJ1-2; D is ambiguous. Trimming removed 3 bases at V and 8 bases at J, with 10 bases between. This CDR3 spans 12 amino acids. Germline-derived CDR1 and CDR2 are MGHRA and YSYEKL. CDR3 region: CASSHGVMGYTF. The CDR3 nucleotides read TGCGCCAGCAGCCACGGGGTTATGGGCTACACCTTC.

This clonotype was found a few times. This chain links TRBV3-1 with TRBJ2-7; 8 positions match TRBD2. Trimming cost V 0 bases and J 6 bases; bases outside gene matches: 1. Germline CDR1 is LGHDT and CDR2 is YNNKEL (reference sequence). The CDR3 covers 13 residues. CDR3 amino acids: CASSQDLAGEQYF. The CDR3 nucleotides read TGTGCCAGCAGCCAAGATCTAGCGGGCGAGCAGTACTTC.

This clonotype was detected once. The chain combines TRBV5-1 with TRBJ1-5, with 8 bases aligning to TRBD1. V dropped 4 bases and J dropped 4; count of bases not matched to a gene: 4. CDR1 and CDR2 from the germline V gene are SGHRS and YFSETQ. This CDR3 comprises 14 residues. The CDR3 DNA reads as TGCGCCAGCAGCCAGGACAGGGCTAATCAGCCCCAGCATTTT. Translated: CASSQDRANQPQHF.

With regard to this clonotype: Given a far larger clone just one base away, this is likely a sequencing read error. This chain uses TRBV11-2 with TRBJ1-4; TRBD1 might be the D (5 bases). V shed 2 bases and J shed 4 bases, with 11 bases lying between them. The CDR3 has 15 residues. The germline V gene encodes CDR1 SGHAT and CDR2 FQNNGV. The CDR3 nucleotides are TGTGCCAGCAGCTTAAGGCAGGGTTATAATGAAAAACTGTTTTTT. Translated, it gives CASSLRQGYNEKLFF.

This clonotype was counted many times. The chain is built from TRBV11-2 and TRBJ2-7; D gene uncertain. Deletions cut 5 bases from V and 4 bases from J, with 12 bases between. Germline CDR1 SGHAT, CDR2 FQNNGV. CDR3 size: 13 residues. CDR3 coding DNA: TGTGCCAGCAGCCCTCGGGTAGGGTACGAGCAGTACTTC. Translation gives CASSPRVGYEQYF.

The rearrangement joins TRBV6-1 to TRBJ2-7; D gene ambiguous. The V end lost 5 bases, the J end lost 3 bases, and 8 bases lay between the germline ends. The CDR3 has 12 residues. Germline CDR1 and CDR2: MNHNS and SASEGT. The CDR3 DNA reads TGTGCCAGCAGTCATCAGAACTACGAGCAGTACTTC. It codes for CASSHQNYEQYF.

This rearrangement joins TRBV20-1 to TRBJ2-4, with unresolved D. The V gene lost 5 bases and the J gene lost 8 bases, with 19 bases spanning the gap. This CDR3 region has 14 residues. Germline V lookup: CDR1 DFQATT, CDR2 SNEGSKA (reference sequence). This chain's CDR3 is CSAGKLGIGDIQYF. The DNA for the CDR3 is TGCAGTGCTGGAAAGCTGGGAATTGGGGACATTCAGTACTTC.

This clonotype has a count of ten or more. The chain joins TRBV28 to TRBJ2-7, with 9 bases lining up with TRBD2. Germline loops: CDR1 MDHEN, CDR2 SYDVKM. The V gene end was trimmed by 5 bases and the J gene end by 1 base; junction bases not matched to a gene: 3. The CDR3 has 14 residues. The CDR3: CASSLGLASYEQYF. The CDR3 DNA reads TGTGCCAGCAGTCTAGGACTAGCGTCCTACGAGCAGTACTTC.